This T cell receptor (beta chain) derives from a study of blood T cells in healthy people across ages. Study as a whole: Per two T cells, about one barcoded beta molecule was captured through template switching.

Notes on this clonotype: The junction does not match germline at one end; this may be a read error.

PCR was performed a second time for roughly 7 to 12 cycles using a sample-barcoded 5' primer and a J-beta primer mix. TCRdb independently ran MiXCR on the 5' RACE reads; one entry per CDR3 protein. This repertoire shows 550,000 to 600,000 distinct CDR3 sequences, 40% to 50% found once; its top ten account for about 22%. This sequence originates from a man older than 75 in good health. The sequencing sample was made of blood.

The CDR3 protein is CNVATINEQFF. Here the CDR3 DNA reads TGCAACGTTGCAACAATCAATGAGCAGTTCTTT. This rearrangement joins TRBV29-1 to TRBJ2-1; D gene unclear. This CDR3 contains 11 residues. Germline CDR1 reads SQVTM; CDR2 reads ANQGSEA.